These 12 T cell receptor beta chains were all obtained from the same sample, sequenced in a study of blood T cells in healthy people across ages. Primed by a sample-barcoded 5' primer and a J-beta primer mix, a second PCR proceeded for about 6 to 11 cycles. TCRdb redid the calling of the 5' RACE reads with MiXCR, one entry per CDR3 protein. The sample includes 750,000 to 950,000 distinct CDR3 sequences, 25% to 35% seen only once; the top ten take more than 8.5%. The same data also went into a second study, on T cells of mothers and their children.

Material for sequencing was blood. Receptors were obtained from a woman in her thirties or forties in good health.

In the case of this clonotype: A much larger clone lies one base from this, so it may be a read error. V and J are TRBV10-3 and TRBJ2-5; a possible D gene is TRBD1 (6 bases). Germline CDR1 is ENHRY and CDR2 is SYGVKD. This CDR3 spans 13 amino acids. In nucleotides, the CDR3 is TGTACCATCAGGCCACAGGGCGGGGAGACCCAGTACTTC. Its translation: CTIRPQGGETQYF.

The table lists this clonotype with many counts. V is TRBV7-2 and J is TRBJ2-5, with 10 bases lining up with TRBD1. The V gene's germline CDR1 is SGHTA and CDR2 FQGNSA. CDR3 size: 16 residues. J was trimmed by 3 bases and V by 0 bases; bases with no gene match: 4. DNA for the CDR3: TGTGCCAGCAGCTTAGCTCGGGGACAGGGGAAAGAGACCCAGTACTTC. This codes for CASSLARGQGKETQYF.

The sample holds a few counts of this clonotype. CDR3 nucleotides: TGCAGTGTTAGGATCGCTGAAGCTTTCTTT. This gives the protein CSVRIAEAFF. This chain connects TRBV20-1 to TRBJ1-1; D unresolved. Trimming removed 7 bases at V and 6 bases at J, with 9 bases between. This CDR3 has 10 amino acids. From germline, CDR1 is DFQATT and CDR2 SNEGSKA (reference sequence).

This clonotype was observed many times. V is TRBV5-6 and J is TRBJ1-2, with a possible D match to TRBD1 (5 bases). V was cut by 3 bases and J by 0 bases, with 6 bases left in between. CDR3 length: 13 residues. Germline V gives CDR1 SGHDT, CDR2 YYEEEE. DNA for the CDR3: TGTGCCAGCAGCTCGGGACCTAACTATGGCTACACCTTC. Its translation is CASSSGPNYGYTF.

In this sample, this clonotype turned up a few times. The chain has TRBV2 and TRBJ2-5; TRBD1 matches 8 bases. CDR1 is SNHLY and CDR2 is FYNNEI in the germline V gene. V lost 6 bases, J lost 11 bases, and 11 bases stayed unmatched. The CDR3 length is 13 residues. The CDR3 sequence: CASRQSPGGPQYF. The CDR3 DNA sequence: TGTGCCAGCAGGCAAAGCCCAGGGGGCCCTCAGTACTTC.

At least ten counts were recorded for this clonotype. The CDR3 sequence is CAISQTGVVAEAFF. The CDR3 DNA is TGTGCCATCAGTCAGACAGGGGTTGTTGCTGAAGCTTTCTTT. This chain links TRBV10-3 with TRBJ1-1; 8 bases agree with TRBD1. Germline V gene data show CDR1 as ENHRY and CDR2 as SYGVKD. This CDR3 spans 14 amino acids. J was trimmed by 6 bases and V by 5 bases; bases with no gene match: 8.

CDR3 in amino acids: CSAPGGGYGTEAFF. The CDR3 DNA reads as TGCAGTGCACCGGGCGGGGGATATGGCACTGAAGCTTTCTTT. V is TRBV20-1 and J is TRBJ1-1; D is perhaps TRBD1 (5 bases). The CDR3 is made up of 14 amino acids. Germline loops: CDR1 DFQATT, CDR2 SNEGSKA (reference sequence). V lost 6 bases, J lost 4 bases, and 18 bases lay in between.

Many counts were recorded for this clonotype. The V gene is TRBV7-2, the J gene TRBJ1-2; D perhaps matches TRBD1 (5 bases). The ends were cut back, 5 bases at V and 4 bases at J, with 17 bases in the middle. CDR3 length: 15 residues. Germline loops: CDR1 SGHTA, CDR2 FQGNSA. CDR3 sequence reads: CASSPYRRDGYGYTF. The CDR3 DNA reads as TGTGCCAGCAGCCCCTATCGGAGGGACGGCTATGGCTACACCTTC. The full variable domain, rest sourced from reference TRBV7-2 and TRBJ1-2, is GAGVSQSPSNKVTEKGKDVELRCDPISGHTALYWYRQSLGQGLEFLIYFQGNSAPDKSGLPSDRFSAERTGGSVSTLTIQRTQQEDSAVYLCASSPYRRDGYGYTFGSGTRLTVV.

In regard to this clonotype: One base away lies a much larger clone, so this may be a sequencing read error. This chain connects TRBV28 to TRBJ2-7; 11 bases are shared with TRBD2. The CDR3 length is 17 residues. Germline CDR1 and CDR2: MDHEN and SYDVKM. The CDR3 protein is CASSSDHSGGVAYQQYF. The CDR3 bases are TGTGCCAGCAGTTCAGATCATAGCGGGGGGGTCGCCTACCAGCAGTACTTC.

This clonotype was seen many times. The chain links TRBV2 to TRBJ2-5, with D possibly TRBD1 on 5 matching bases. Trimming removed 6 bases from V and 0 bases from J, with 5 bases in between. The CDR3 covers 12 residues. Germline V gene lookup returns CDR1 SNHLY and CDR2 FYNNEI. The DNA for the CDR3 is TGTGCCAGCAGGGACAACCAAGAGACCCAGTACTTC. It specifies CASRDNQETQYF.

The sample holds many counts of this clonotype. This chain connects TRBV24-1 to TRBJ2-1, with 15 bases aligning to TRBD2. Germline lookup yields CDR1 KGHDR and CDR2 SFDVKD. The junction had 7 bases not matched to a gene; V was cut back by 6 bases and J by 5 bases. The CDR3 extends over 17 amino acids. The CDR3 region is CATSRTSGGDIDNEQFF. CDR3 DNA sequence: TGTGCCACCAGTCGGACTAGCGGGGGGGATATTGACAATGAGCAGTTCTTC.

The CDR3 DNA sequence: TGTGCCAGCAGCTTAGTCATTTCGACAGGGAGTGGCTACACCTTC. Translating it yields CASSLVISTGSGYTF. The rearrangement uses TRBV7-6 and TRBJ1-2; 7 positions match TRBD1. This CDR3 contains 15 residues. Germline CDR1 and CDR2: SGHVS and FNYEAQ. The J segment lost 7 bases and the V segment lost 1 base, leaving 9 bases of the junction unmatched.